This entry describes one T cell receptor (beta chain). The antigen remains unidentified. The CDR3 loop spans 13 amino acids. Germline CDR1 and CDR2: MNHNS and SASEGT. Trimming took off 1 base at V and 2 bases at J, with 5 bases between the two ends. This specimen comes from a study of T cell responses to AZD1222 COVID-19 vaccine. The protocol was immunoSEQ multiplex PCR, while the TCRdb copy is restricted to in-frame clones and leaves out a portion. The table lists roughly 140,000 clones, approximately 90% of them singletons, with around 3.4% in the top ten. Study-wide results and caveats: The donors showed a predominance of white British ancestry and of females, with possible underestimation of clonal diversity. Repertoires were collected only later (after the peak T cell response had occurred). Only 5 or 6 people who got AZD1222 tested seropositive at baseline. Spike-wide coverage was observed for vaccine-associated CD4 TCRs, with dominant responses at 160-218 and 743-854.

This clonotype was sampled from an adult in good health. The sample here was peripheral blood, taken on day 0 of MenACWY control vaccination. The chain carries TRBV6-1 and TRBJ2-5; no definite D call. CDR3 sequence (DNA): TGTGCCAGCAGTGAAGGACCGCAAGAGACCCAGTACTTC. Translation: CASSEGPQETQYF.